Listed below are T cell receptor beta chains from one sample, sequenced in a study of T cells in Graves' hyperthyroidism and ophthalmopathy. TCRdb passed the multiplex PCR reads through MiXCR, listing each CDR3 protein once. The table records 350,000 or so distinct CDR3 sequences, about a sixth of them present only once. The specimen sequenced was blood. These receptors originate from a woman in her twenties or thirties with Graves' hyperthyroidism that later progressed to Graves' ophthalmopathy. CDR3s include the opening cysteine and the closing phenylalanine or tryptophan. D genes are given only for firm matches. Size is omitted from some rows. Given values are once, few, many or a class for expanded clones.

>14|-|TRBJ2-5|-|TRBV27
TGTGTCAGCAGTGCCCAAGGCCTTCAAGAGACCCAGTACTTC
CVSSAQGLQETQYF
>14|-|TRBJ1-2|many|TRBV27
TGTGCCAGCAGTTCCCAAAGACAGAACTATGGCTACACCTTC
CASSSQRQNYGYTF
>16|TRBD2|TRBJ2-3|-|TRBV6-2/TRBV6-3
TGTGCCAGCAGTAGAGCGGGAGCGGGAGGGCCAGATACGCAGTATTTT
CASSRAGAGGPDTQYF
>15|-|TRBJ1-2|-|TRBV6-5
TGTGCCAGCAGTTATCAGCCGGGGGGTGACTATGGCTACACCTTC
CASSYQPGGDYGYTF
>12|TRBD2|TRBJ2-7|-|TRBV7-2
TGTGCCAGCAGCTTACGGGAGGTCGAGCAGTACTTC
CASSLREVEQYF
>13|-|TRBJ2-2|many|TRBV10-1
TGCGCCAGCAGTGAGAACGGAATCGGGGAGCTGTTTTTT
CASSENGIGELFF
>10|-|TRBJ1-1|many|TRBV2
TGTGCCAGTCAGATCACTGAAGCTTTCTTT
CASQITEAFF
>17|-|TRBJ2-2|-|TRBV24-1
TGTGCCACCAGTGATTCCACGAGCTCGGGTAACACCGGGGAGCTGTTTTTT
CATSDSTSSGNTGELFF
>15|TRBD2|TRBJ2-3|many|TRBV29-1
TGCAGCGTTGACCCAGCGGGGGGCCTCACAGATACGCAGTATTTT
CSVDPAGGLTDTQYF
>13|TRBD1|TRBJ1-1|many|TRBV12-3/TRBV12-4
TGTGCCAGCAGCTCCGCCGGGACAGGGAAAGCTTTCTTT
CASSSAGTGKAFF
>15|TRBD1|TRBJ1-5|many|TRBV7-2
TGTGCCAGCAGCCTGAGGACAGGGGATAATCAGCCCCAGCATTTT
CASSLRTGDNQPQHF
>16|TRBD2|TRBJ2-3|-|TRBV11-2
TGTGCCAGCAGCTCCCCGGGACTAGCGGGTGCGGATACGCAGTATTTT
CASSSPGLAGADTQYF
>11|-|TRBJ1-3|few|TRBV4-2
TGTGCCAGCAGCCAAGATTTGAGGGTATATTTT
CASSQDLRVYF
>16|-|TRBJ1-2|-|TRBV7-9
TGTGCCAGCAGCCGCCTAACAGGAGATTCTAACTATGGCTACACCTTC
CASSRLTGDSNYGYTF
>15|-|TRBJ1-2|-|TRBV12-3/TRBV12-4
TGTGCCAGCACTGGACAGCGGGACTTCGAGAAAGGCTACACCTTC
CASTGQRDFEKGYTF
>16|TRBD1|TRBJ2-7|many|TRBV20-1
TGCAGTGCCATAAACCGGGACAGGGCATTTGTCTACGAGCAGTACTTC
CSAINRDRAFVYEQYF
>16|TRBD1|TRBJ1-1|-|TRBV7-9
TGTGCCAGCAGCTCAGTAAGGGGACAGGGGGACACTGAAGCTTTCTTT
CASSSVRGQGDTEAFF
>13|-|TRBJ2-3|-|TRBV24-1
TGTGCCACCAGTGATTTTAGCGGAGATACGCAGTATTTT
CATSDFSGDTQYF
>13|-|TRBJ1-2|many|TRBV2
TGTGCCAGCAGTGAACTGTCTAACTATGGCTACACCTTC
CASSELSNYGYTF
>17|TRBD2|TRBJ2-3|-|TRBV20-1
TGCAGTGCGCCCACCTTACTAGCGGGAGTTTTGTCAGATACGCAGTATTTT
CSAPTLLAGVLSDTQYF
>15|-|TRBJ2-2|many|TRBV18
TGTGCCAGCTCACCACCGGAGACGAACACCGGGGAGCTGTTTTTT
CASSPPETNTGELFF
>13|-|TRBJ2-5|many|TRBV5-8
TGTGCCAGCAGCGTAGGACATTGGGAGACCCAGTACTTC
CASSVGHWETQYF
>14|TRBD1|TRBJ1-1|many|TRBV18
TGTGCCAGCTCACTCGGACAGGGACACACTGAAGCTTTCTTT
CASSLGQGHTEAFF
>14|-|TRBJ1-4|-|TRBV15
TGTGCCACCAGCTCAAGATTAGAGGATGAAAAACTGTTTTTT
CATSSRLEDEKLFF
>19|TRBD2|TRBJ2-1|many|TRBV28
TGTGCCAGCAGTCCTATGAGGACTAGCGAGTCATTCTCCTACAATGAGCAGTTCTTC
CASSPMRTSESFSYNEQFF
>13|-|TRBJ1-6|once|TRBV11-2
TGTGCCAGCAGCCAAACGAGTAATTCACCCCTCCACTTT
CASSQTSNSPLHF
>15|TRBD1|TRBJ1-1|-|TRBV2
TGTGCCAGCAGTGAAGTCAGGGGGCTGAGCACTGAAGCTTTCTTT
CASSEVRGLSTEAFF
>14|-|TRBJ2-7|-|TRBV20-1
TGCAGTGCTAGAGACAGCACGACCTCCTACGAGCAGTACTTC
CSARDSTTSYEQYF
>17|TRBD1|TRBJ1-2|-|TRBV13
TGTGCCAGCAGCGGCATAACAGGGGGGAGAGGCAATGGTGGCTACACCTTC
CASSGITGGRGNGGYTF
>13|-|TRBJ1-5|many|TRBV18
TGTGCCAGCTCACCACAGGGTTTGCAGCCCCAGCATTTT
CASSPQGLQPQHF
>20|TRBD1|TRBJ1-6|many|TRBV6-1
TGTGCCAGCAGTAAGGGACACAGGGGGGCCGGGAGCTCCTATAATTCACCCCTCCACTTT
CASSKGHRGAGSSYNSPLHF
>14|-|TRBJ2-2|-|TRBV18
TGTGCCAGCTCACCTTCTAGAAACACCGGGGAGCTGTTTTTT
CASSPSRNTGELFF
>14|-|TRBJ2-7|few|TRBV29-1
TGCAGCGTTGAAGGTGGGGTAAGCTCCTACGAGCAGTACTTC
CSVEGGVSSYEQYF
>14|TRBD1|TRBJ1-1|few|TRBV5-1
TGCGCCAGCAGCCCGATAGGGGGCTGGACTGAAGCTTTCTTT
CASSPIGGWTEAFF
>15|TRBD2|TRBJ2-7|many|TRBV11-2
TGTGCCAGCAGCTTTAGCGGGGGGGAAGTCTACGAGCAGTACTTC
CASSFSGGEVYEQYF
>15|-|TRBJ1-1|many|TRBV2
TGTGCCATTCTTCCACCCGGGGTTACCAACACTGAAGCTTTCTTT
CAILPPGVTNTEAFF
>19|TRBD2|TRBJ2-3|many|TRBV6-5
TGTGCCAGCAGTTACACGGGACTAGCAGACCTCGAGGGGGCAGATACGCAGTATTTT
CASSYTGLADLEGADTQYF
>12|-|TRBJ2-5|many|TRBV19
TGTGCCAGTAGTATTGACAGAGAGACCCAGTACTTC
CASSIDRETQYF
>14|TRBD1|TRBJ2-3|many|TRBV10-3
TGTGCCATCAATCAGCAGGGGGCAACAGATACGCAGTATTTT
CAINQQGATDTQYF
>13|-|TRBJ1-1|many|TRBV7-8
TGTGCCAGCAGCTTAACCGACTGGCCTGAAGCTTTCTTT
CASSLTDWPEAFF